This T cell receptor (beta chain) is drawn from a study of T cell repertoires in cytomegalovirus infection (dated by TCRdb to 2018 to 2020). For the study in its entirety: Donor HLA type was relevant to the analysis, because carriage of CMV infection together with the matching HLA type was indicated by public TCR beta signatures.

This clonotype was detected many times. Its antigen remains unidentified. No much larger clonotype is one base removed from it; base qualities were not supplied. For CDR1 and CDR2, the germline V gene lists SGHVS and FQNEAQ. The CDR3, cysteine through phenylalanine, is 15 amino acids long. The DNA shown is the 45-base CDR3, in frame from base 1. V is reduced by 5 bases and J by 7 bases, leaving a spacing of 17 bases between them. The paper as a whole reports these results and caveats: The ex vivo response was dominated by HLA-C-restricted CMV-specific TCR beta clonotypes, and the single most frequent clonotype in two of eight donors was supplied by these HLA-C-restricted clonotypes. Carriers of CMV infection plus the relevant HLA type were discriminated by the cumulative frequency of public TCR beta family members in the study cohort and in an independent roughly 380-donor cohort.

Sequenced on an Illumina HiSeq 1500. TCRdb cleaned the public reads at Q25 with fastp, built clones with MiXCR and kept in-frame beta chains. Each CDR3 protein appears once, grouped with its most common genes and DNA. This sample is represented by roughly 720,000 distinct CDR3 sequences; roughly a third of them were singletons. Under 3% of the sample is held by the ten biggest clonotypes. The sequenced sample was PBMCs. The chain couples TRBV7-8 to TRBJ1-4, with TRBD1 tentatively as D gene (5 bases match). This sequence was found in a human donor in good health (CMV status not recorded). Some clones in this sample may be carry-over from other donors' samples. The bases are TGTGCCAGCAGCCACTCGAGGGGCTGGGGTGAAAAACTGTTTTTT. This is translated as CASSHSRGWGEKLFF.